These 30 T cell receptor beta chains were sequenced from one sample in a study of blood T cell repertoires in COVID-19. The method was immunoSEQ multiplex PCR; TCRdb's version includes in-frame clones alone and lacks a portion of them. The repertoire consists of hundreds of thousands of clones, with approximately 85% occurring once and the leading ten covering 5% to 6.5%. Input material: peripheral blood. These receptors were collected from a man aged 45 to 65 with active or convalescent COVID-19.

The CDR3 loop is CASRTFDVSPAGGSYNEQFF. In DNA, the CDR3 is TGTGCCAGCCGTACCTTCGACGTCAGTCCGGCGGGAGGCTCCTACAATGAGCAGTTCTTC. This chain links TRBV28 with TRBJ2-1, with 8 bases identical to TRBD2. CDR1 and CDR2 from the germline V gene are MDHEN and SYDVKM. V shed 8 bases, J shed 0 bases, and the junction held 21 bases outside the gene matches. This CDR3 comprises 20 residues.

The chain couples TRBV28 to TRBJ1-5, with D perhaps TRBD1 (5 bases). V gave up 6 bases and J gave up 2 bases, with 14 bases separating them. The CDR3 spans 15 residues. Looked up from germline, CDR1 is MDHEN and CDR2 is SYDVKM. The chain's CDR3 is CASRTFQGRNQPQHF. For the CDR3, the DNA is TGTGCCAGCAGGACGTTTCAGGGCCGCAATCAGCCCCAGCATTTT. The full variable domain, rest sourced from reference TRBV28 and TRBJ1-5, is DVKVTQSSRYLVKRTGEKVFLECVQDMDHENMFWYRQDPGLGLRLIYFSYDVKMKEKGDIPEGYSVSREKKERFSLILESASTNQTSMYLCASRTFQGRNQPQHFGDGTRLSIL.

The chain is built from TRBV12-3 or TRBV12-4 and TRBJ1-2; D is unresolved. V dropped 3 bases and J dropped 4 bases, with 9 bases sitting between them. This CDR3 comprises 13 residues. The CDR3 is CASSLAATYGYTF. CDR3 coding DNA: TGTGCCAGCAGTTTGGCGGCGACCTATGGCTACACCTTC.

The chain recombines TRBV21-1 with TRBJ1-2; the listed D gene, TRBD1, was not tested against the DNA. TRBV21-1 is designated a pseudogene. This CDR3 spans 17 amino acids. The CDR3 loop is CASSKVGNRQDLYGYTF. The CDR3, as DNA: TGTGCCAGCAGCAAAGTGGGAAATAGACAGGACCTCTATGGCTACACCTTC.

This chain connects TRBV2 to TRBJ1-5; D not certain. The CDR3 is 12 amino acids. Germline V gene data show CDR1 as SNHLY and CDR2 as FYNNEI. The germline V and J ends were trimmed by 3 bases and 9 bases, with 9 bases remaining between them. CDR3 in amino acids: CASSDPGRPQHF. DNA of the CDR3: TGTGCCAGCAGTGATCCCGGGAGGCCCCAGCATTTT.

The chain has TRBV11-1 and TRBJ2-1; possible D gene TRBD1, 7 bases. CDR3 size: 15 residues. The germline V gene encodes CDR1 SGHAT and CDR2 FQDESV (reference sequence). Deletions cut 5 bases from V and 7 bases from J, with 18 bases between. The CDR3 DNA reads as TGTGCCAGCAGCCAGGGGGGTAGCGTGGTGAATGAGCAGTTCTTC. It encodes CASSQGGSVVNEQFF.

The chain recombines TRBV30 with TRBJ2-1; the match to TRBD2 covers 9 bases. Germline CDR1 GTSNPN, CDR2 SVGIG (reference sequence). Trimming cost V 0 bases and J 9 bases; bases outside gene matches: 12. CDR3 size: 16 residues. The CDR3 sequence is CAWSVKGYSGRREQFF. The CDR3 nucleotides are TGTGCCTGGAGTGTAAAAGGGTATAGCGGGAGACGTGAGCAGTTCTTC. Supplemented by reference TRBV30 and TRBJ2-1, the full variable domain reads SQTIHQWPATLVQPVGSPLSLECTVEGTSNPNLYWYRQAAGRGLQLLFYSVGIGQISSEVPQNLSASRPQDRQFILSSKKLLLSDSGFYLCAWSVKGYSGRREQFFGPGTRLTVL.

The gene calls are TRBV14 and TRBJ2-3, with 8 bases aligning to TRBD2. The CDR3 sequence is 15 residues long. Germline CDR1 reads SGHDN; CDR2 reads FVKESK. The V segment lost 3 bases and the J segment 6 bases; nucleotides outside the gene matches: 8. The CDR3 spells CASSQLAGPRDTQYF. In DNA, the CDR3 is TGTGCCAGCAGCCAGCTAGCGGGCCCGCGGGATACGCAGTATTTT. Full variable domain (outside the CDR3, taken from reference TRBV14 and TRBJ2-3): EAGVTQFPSHSVIEKGQTVTLRCDPISGHDNLYWYRRVMGKEIKFLLHFVKESKQDESGMPNNRFLAERTGGTYSTLKVQPAELEDSGVYFCASSQLAGPRDTQYFGPGTRLTVL.

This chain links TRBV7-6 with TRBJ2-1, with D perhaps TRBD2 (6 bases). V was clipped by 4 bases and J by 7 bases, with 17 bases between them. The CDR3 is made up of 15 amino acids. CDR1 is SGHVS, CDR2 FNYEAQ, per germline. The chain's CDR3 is CASSSLRTIFNEQFF. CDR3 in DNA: TGTGCCAGCAGCTCGCTACGGACTATTTTTAATGAGCAGTTCTTC.

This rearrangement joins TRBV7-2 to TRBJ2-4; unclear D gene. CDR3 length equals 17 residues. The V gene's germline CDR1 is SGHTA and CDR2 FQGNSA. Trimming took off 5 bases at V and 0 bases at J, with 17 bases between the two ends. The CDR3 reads CASSPSASVLAKNIQYF. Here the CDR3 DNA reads TGTGCCAGCAGCCCCTCAGCGAGCGTACTAGCCAAAAACATTCAGTACTTC.

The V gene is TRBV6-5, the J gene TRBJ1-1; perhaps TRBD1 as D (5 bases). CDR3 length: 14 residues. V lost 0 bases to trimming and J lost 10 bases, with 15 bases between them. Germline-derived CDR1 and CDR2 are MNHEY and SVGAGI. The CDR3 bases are TGTGCCAGCAGTTACTCGATGGGGCCCCTGTCAGCTTTCTTT. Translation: CASSYSMGPLSAFF.

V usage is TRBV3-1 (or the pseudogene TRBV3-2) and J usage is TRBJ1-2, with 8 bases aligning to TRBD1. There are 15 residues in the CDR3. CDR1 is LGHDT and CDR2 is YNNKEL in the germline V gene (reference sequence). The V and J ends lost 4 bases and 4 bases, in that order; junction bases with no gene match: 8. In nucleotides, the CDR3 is TGTGCCAGCAGCCGGGACTCCACAGGGGGCTATGGCTACACCTTC. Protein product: CASSRDSTGGYGYTF.

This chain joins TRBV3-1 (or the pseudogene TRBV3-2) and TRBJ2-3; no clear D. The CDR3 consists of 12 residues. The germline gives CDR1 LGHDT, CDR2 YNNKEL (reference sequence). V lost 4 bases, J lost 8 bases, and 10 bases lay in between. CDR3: CASSLLPGTQYF. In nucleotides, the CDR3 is TGTGCCAGCAGCCTTCTACCAGGTACGCAGTATTTT.

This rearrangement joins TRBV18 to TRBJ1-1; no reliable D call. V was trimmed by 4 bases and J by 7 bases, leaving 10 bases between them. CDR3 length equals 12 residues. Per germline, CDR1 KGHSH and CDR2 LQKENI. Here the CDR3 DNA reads TGTGCCAGCTCACGGAGTCGGGATGAAGCTTTCTTT. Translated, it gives CASSRSRDEAFF. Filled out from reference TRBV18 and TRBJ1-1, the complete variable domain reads NAGVMQNPRHLVRRRGQEARLRCSPMKGHSHVYWYRQLPEEGLKFMVYLQKENIIDESGMPKERFSAEFPKEGPSILRIQQVVRGDSAAYFCASSRSRDEAFFGQGTRLTVV.

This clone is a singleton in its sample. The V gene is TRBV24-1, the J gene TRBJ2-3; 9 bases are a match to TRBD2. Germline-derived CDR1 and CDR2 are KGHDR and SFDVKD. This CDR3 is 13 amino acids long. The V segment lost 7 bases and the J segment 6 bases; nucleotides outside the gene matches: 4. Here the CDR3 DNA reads TGTGCCACCAGGGGACTAGCCGAGGATACGCAGTATTTT. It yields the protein CATRGLAEDTQYF.

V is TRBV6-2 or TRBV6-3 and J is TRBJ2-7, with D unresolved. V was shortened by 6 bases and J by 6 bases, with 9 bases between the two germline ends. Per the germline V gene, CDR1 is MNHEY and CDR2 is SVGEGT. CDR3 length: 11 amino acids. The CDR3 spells CASSPRVEQYF. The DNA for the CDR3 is TGTGCCAGCAGCCCCCGGGTCGAGCAGTACTTC.

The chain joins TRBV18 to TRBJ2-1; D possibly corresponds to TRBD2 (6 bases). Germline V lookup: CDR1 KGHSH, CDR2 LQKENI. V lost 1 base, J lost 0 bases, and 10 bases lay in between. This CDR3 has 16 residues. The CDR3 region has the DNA TGTGCCAGCTCACCACGGAGGGACCCCTCCTACAATGAGCAGTTCTTC. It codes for CASSPRRDPSYNEQFF. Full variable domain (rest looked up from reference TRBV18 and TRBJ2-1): NAGVMQNPRHLVRRRGQEARLRCSPMKGHSHVYWYRQLPEEGLKFMVYLQKENIIDESGMPKERFSAEFPKEGPSILRIQQVVRGDSAAYFCASSPRRDPSYNEQFFGPGTRLTVL.

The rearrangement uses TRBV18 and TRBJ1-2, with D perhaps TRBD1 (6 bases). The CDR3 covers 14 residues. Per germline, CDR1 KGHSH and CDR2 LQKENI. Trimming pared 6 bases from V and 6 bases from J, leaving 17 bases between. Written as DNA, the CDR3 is TGTGCCAGCTCGCTTATCCGGGAGGGGGATGGCTACACCTTC. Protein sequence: CASSLIREGDGYTF.

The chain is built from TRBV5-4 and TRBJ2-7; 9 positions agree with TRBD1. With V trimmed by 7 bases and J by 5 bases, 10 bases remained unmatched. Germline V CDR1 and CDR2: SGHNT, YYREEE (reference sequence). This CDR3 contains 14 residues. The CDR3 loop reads CASGLQGARNEQYF. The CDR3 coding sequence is TGTGCCAGCGGCCTACAGGGGGCGAGAAACGAGCAGTACTTC.

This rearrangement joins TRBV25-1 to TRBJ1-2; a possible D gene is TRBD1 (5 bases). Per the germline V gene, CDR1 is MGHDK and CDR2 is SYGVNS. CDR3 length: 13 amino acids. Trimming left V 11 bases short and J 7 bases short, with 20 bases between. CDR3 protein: CAVPGREVVGYTF. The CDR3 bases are TGTGCCGTACCCGGCAGGGAAGTAGTTGGCTACACCTTC.

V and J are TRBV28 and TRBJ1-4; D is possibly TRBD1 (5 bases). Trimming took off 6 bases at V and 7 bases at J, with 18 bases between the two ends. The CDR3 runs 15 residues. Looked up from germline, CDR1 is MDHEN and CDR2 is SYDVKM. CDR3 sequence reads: CASRIRTSLSEKLFF. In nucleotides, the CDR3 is TGTGCCAGCAGGATTAGGACAAGCCTAAGTGAAAAACTGTTTTTT.

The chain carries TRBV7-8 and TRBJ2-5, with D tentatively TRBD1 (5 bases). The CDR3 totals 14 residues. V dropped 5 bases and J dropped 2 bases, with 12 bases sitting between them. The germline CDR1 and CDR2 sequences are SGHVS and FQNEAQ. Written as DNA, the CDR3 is TGTGCCAGCAGCAAAACCAGGGATCAAGAGACCCAGTACTTC. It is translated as CASSKTRDQETQYF.

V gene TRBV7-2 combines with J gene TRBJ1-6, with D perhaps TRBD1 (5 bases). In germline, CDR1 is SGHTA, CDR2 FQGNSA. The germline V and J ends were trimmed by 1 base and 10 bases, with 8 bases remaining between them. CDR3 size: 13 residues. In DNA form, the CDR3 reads TGTGCCAGCAGCTTAGGGGCAGGGTCACCCCTCCACTTT. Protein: CASSLGAGSPLHF.

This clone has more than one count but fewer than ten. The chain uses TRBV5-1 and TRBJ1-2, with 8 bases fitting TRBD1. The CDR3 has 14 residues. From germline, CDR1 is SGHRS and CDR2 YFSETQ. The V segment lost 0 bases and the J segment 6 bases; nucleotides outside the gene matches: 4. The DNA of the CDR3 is TGCGCCAGCAGCTTGGCCAGGGGACAGGATGGCTACACCTTC. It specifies CASSLARGQDGYTF.

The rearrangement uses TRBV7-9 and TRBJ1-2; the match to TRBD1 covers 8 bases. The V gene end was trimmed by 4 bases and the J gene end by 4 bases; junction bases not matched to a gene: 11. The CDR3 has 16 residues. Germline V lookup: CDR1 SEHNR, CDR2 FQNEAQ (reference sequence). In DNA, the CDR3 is TGTGCCAGCAGCTCAACAGGACAGGGTATTTTCTATGGCTACACCTTC. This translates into CASSSTGQGIFYGYTF.

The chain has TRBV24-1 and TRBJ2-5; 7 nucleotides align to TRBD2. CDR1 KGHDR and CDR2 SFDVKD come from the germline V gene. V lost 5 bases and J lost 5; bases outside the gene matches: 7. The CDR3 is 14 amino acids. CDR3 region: CATSGGGSGETQYF. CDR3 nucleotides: TGTGCCACCAGTGGGGGCGGGAGCGGGGAGACCCAGTACTTC.

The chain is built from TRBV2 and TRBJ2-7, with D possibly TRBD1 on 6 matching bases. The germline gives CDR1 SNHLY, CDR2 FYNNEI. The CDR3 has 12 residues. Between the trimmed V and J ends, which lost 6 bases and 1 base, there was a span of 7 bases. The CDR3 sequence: CASRQGSYEQYF. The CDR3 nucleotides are TGTGCCAGCAGACAGGGTTCCTACGAGCAGTACTTC.

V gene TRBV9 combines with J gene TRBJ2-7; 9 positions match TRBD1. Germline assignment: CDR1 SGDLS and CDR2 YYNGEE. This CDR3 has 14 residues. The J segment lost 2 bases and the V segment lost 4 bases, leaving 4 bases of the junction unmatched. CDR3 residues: CASSPGQGTYEQYF. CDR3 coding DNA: TGTGCCAGCAGCCCCGGACAGGGGACCTACGAGCAGTACTTC.

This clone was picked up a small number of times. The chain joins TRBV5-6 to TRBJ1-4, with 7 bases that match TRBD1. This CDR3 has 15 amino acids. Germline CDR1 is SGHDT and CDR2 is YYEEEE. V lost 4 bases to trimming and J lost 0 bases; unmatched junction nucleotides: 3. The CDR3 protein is CASSETGATNEKLFF. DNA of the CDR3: TGTGCCAGCAGCGAAACAGGGGCAACTAATGAAAAACTGTTTTTT.

CDR3 bases: TGCGCCAGCAGCCAACTACACCTGCTGGGGGCGAGCGGGGAGCTGTTTTTT. Translating it yields CASSQLHLLGASGELFF. V usage is TRBV4-1 and J usage is TRBJ2-2; possibly TRBD1 for D (6 bases). Trimming cost V 2 bases and J 7 bases, with 20 bases left between them. The CDR3 sequence is 17 residues long. Germline V CDR1 and CDR2: MGHRA, YSYEKL.